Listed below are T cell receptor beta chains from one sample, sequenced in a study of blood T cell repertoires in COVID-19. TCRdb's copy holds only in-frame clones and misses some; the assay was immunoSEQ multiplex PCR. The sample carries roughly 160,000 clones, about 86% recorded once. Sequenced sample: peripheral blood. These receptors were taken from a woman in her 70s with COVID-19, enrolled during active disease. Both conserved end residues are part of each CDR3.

CDR3aa: CASSSSLAGGLNEQFF
j_gene: TRBJ2-1
v_gene: TRBV5-1

CDR3aa: CSASHQGAQRTDTQYF
j_gene: TRBJ2-3
v_gene: TRBV20-1

CDR3aa: CASSQAGQGVLETQYF
j_gene: TRBJ2-5
v_gene: TRBV3-1/TRBV3-2

CDR3aa: CASSPRVSNQPQHF
j_gene: TRBJ1-5
v_gene: TRBV3-1/TRBV3-2

CDR3aa: CSASYLRGGLYEQYF
j_gene: TRBJ2-7
v_gene: TRBV20-1

CDR3aa: CASSLDRYEQYF
j_gene: TRBJ2-7
v_gene: TRBV5-6

CDR3aa: CASSPLGGGVPDTQYF
j_gene: TRBJ2-3
v_gene: TRBV3-1/TRBV3-2

CDR3aa: CASSLGQVTSSPLHF
j_gene: TRBJ1-6
v_gene: TRBV5-6

CDR3aa: CASRPGTGDTEAFF
j_gene: TRBJ1-1
v_gene: TRBV28

CDR3aa: CAISDLAGAGNEQFF
j_gene: TRBJ2-1
v_gene: TRBV10-3

CDR3aa: CASSTGLAGGDTQYF
j_gene: TRBJ2-3
v_gene: TRBV7-7

CDR3aa: CASSTALGYTF
j_gene: TRBJ1-2
v_gene: TRBV19